The text below deals with one TCR beta chain. A read error may account for a junction end that differs from germline. These data belong to a study of shared clonotypes between healthy human individuals. Data came from immunoSEQ multiplex PCR; TCRdb stores just in-frame clones and leaves some out. The sample records hundreds of thousands of clones, roughly 70% being singletons. This clonotype was sampled from a man aged 25-40 years in good health. Sequenced material: memory CD4+ T cells sorted from blood. Subset of the sample: CD45RA-negative fraction.

CDR3 residues: CASSLGTSGGDEQFF. Written as DNA, the CDR3 is TGTGCTAGCAGCCTCGGGACTAGCGGTGGGGATGAGCAGTTCTTC. The chain has TRBV7-7 and TRBJ2-1, with 11 bases matching TRBD2. The V gene's germline CDR1 is SSHAT and CDR2 FNYEAQ (reference sequence). This CDR3 is built from 15 residues.